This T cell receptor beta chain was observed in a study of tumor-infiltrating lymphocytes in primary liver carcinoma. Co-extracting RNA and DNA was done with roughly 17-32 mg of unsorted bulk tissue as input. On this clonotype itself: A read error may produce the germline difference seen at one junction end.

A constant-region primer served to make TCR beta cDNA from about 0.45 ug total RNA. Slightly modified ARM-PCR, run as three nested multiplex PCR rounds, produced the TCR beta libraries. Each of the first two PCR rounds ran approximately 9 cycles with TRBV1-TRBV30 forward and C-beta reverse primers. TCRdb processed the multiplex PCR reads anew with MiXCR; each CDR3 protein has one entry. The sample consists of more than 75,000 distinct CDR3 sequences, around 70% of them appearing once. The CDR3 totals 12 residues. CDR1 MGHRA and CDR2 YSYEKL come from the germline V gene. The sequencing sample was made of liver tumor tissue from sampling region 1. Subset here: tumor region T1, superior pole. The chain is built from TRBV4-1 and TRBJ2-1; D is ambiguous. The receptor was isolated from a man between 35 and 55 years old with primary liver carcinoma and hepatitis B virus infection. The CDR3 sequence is CASCQTPNEQLF. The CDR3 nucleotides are TGCGCCAGCTGCCAGACACCAAATGAGCAGTTATTC.